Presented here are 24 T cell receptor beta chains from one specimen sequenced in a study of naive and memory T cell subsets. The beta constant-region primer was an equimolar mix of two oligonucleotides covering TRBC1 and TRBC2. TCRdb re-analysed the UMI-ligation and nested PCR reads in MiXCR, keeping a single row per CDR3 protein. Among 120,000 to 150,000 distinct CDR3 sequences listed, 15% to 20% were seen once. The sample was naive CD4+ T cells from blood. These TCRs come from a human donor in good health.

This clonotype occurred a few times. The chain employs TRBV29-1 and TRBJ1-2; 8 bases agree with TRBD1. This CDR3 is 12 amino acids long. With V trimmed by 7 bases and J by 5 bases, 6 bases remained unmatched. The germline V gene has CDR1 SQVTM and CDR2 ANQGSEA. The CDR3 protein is CSGAGQGYGYTF. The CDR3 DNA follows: TGCAGCGGGGCCGGACAGGGATATGGCTACACCTTC.

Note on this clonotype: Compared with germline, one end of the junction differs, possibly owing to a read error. CDR3 coding DNA: TGTGCCAGCAGCCCACCGCCGGGCAGGAGCTCCTACAATGAGCAGTCCTTC. Protein: CASSPPPGRSSYNEQSF. The chain links TRBV9 to TRBJ2-1; the D is unclear. The V gene's germline CDR1 is SGDLS and CDR2 YYNGEE. This CDR3 contains 17 residues.

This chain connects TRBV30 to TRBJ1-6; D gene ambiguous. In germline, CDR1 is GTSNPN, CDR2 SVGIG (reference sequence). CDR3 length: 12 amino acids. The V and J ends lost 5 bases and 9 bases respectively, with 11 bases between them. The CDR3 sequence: CAWGGVGSPLHF. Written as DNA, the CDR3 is TGTGCCTGGGGTGGCGTAGGTTCACCCCTCCACTTT. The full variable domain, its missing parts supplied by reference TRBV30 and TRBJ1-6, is SQTIHQWPATLVQPVGSPLSLECTVEGTSNPNLYWYRQAAGRGLQLLFYSVGIGQISSEVPQNLSASRPQDRQFILSSKKLLLSDSGFYLCAWGGVGSPLHFGNGTRLTVT.

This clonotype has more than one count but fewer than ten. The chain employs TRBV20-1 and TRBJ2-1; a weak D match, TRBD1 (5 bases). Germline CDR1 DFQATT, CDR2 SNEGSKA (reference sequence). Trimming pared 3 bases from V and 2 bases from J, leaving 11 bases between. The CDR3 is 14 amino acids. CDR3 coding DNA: TGCAGTGCTAGTTACAGGTCCCCCTACAATGAGCAGTTCTTC. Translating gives CSASYRSPYNEQFF.

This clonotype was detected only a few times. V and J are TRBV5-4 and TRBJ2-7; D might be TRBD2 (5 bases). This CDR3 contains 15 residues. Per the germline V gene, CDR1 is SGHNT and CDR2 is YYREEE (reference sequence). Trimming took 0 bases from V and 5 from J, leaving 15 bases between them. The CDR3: CASSLDAGAYHEQYF. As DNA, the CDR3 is TGTGCCAGCAGCTTGGATGCGGGCGCTTACCACGAGCAGTACTTC.

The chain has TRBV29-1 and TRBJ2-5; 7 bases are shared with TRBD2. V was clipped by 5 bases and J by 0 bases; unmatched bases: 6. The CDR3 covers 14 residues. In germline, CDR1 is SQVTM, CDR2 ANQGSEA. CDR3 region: CSVLVGGNQETQYF. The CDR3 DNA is TGCAGCGTTCTCGTGGGAGGGAACCAAGAGACCCAGTACTTC.

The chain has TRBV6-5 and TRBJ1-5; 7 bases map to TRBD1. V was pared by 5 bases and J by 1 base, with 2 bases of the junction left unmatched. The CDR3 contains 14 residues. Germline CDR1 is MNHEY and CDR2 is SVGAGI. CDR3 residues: CASSQQGSNQPQHF. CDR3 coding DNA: TGTGCCAGCAGTCAACAGGGGAGCAATCAGCCCCAGCATTTT.

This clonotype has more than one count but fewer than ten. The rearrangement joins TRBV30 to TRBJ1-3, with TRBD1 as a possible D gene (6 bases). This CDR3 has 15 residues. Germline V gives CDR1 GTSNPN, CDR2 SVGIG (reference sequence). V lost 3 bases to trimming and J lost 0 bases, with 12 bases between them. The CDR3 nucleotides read TGTGCCTGGAGCCGGGACACCTACTCTGGAAACACCATATATTTT. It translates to CAWSRDTYSGNTIYF.

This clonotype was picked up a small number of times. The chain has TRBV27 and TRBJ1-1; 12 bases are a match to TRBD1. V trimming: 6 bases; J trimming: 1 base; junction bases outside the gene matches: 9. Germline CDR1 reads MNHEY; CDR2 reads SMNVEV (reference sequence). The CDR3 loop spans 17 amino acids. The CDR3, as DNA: TGTGCCAGCAGCTGGGGGACAGGGGGCAGCCGGAACACTGAAGCTTTCTTT. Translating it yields CASSWGTGGSRNTEAFF.

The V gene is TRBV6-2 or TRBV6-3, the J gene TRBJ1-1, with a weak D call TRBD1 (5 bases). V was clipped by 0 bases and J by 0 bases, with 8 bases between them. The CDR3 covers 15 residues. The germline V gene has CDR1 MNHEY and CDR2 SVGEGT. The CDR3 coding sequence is TGTGCCAGCAGTTACTCCCCGACAGTGAACACTGAAGCTTTCTTT. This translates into CASSYSPTVNTEAFF.

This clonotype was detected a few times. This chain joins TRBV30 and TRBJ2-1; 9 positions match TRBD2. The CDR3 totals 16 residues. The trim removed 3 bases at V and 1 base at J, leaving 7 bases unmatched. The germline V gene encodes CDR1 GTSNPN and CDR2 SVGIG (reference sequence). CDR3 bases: TGTGCCTGGAGAAGGGGTCTAGCGGGGTCCTACAATGAGCAGTTCTTC. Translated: CAWRRGLAGSYNEQFF.

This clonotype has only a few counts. For the CDR3, the DNA is TGTGCCAGCAGCTTAGTTACGGGGACGGCTAGCACAGATACGCAGTATTTT. Translating it yields CASSLVTGTASTDTQYF. The gene calls are TRBV11-3 and TRBJ2-3; the D gene could be TRBD1 or TRBD2 (5 bases each). V was cut by 1 base and J by 0 bases, with 14 bases left in between. Germline-derived CDR1 and CDR2 are SGHNT and YENEEA. This CDR3 spans 17 amino acids.

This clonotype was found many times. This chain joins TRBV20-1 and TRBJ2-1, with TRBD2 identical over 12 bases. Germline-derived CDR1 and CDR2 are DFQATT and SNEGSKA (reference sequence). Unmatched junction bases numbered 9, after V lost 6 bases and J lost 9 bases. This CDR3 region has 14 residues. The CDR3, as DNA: TGCAGTGCGCCTCTAGCGGGAGGGCCGGTTGAGCAGTTCTTC. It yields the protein CSAPLAGGPVEQFF.

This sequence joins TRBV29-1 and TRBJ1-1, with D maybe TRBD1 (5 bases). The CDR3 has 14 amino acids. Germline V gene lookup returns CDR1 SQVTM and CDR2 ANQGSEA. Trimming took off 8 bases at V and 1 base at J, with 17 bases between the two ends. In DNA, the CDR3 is TGCAGCCACGAAGGAGACAGTAGGAACACTGAAGCTTTCTTT. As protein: CSHEGDSRNTEAFF.

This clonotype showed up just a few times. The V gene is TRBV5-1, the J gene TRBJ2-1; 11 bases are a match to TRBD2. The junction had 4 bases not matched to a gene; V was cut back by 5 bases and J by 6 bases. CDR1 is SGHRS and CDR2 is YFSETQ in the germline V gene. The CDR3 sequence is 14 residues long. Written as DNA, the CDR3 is TGCGCCAGCAGTAGCGGGAGGGCCCGCAATGAGCAGTTCTTC. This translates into CASSSGRARNEQFF.

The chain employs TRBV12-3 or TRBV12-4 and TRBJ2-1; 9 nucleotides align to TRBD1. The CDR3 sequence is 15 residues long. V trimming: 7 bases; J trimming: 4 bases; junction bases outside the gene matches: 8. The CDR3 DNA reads TGTGCCAGCATGCTGACAGGGGGGCTTTACAATGAGCAGTTCTTC. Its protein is CASMLTGGLYNEQFF.

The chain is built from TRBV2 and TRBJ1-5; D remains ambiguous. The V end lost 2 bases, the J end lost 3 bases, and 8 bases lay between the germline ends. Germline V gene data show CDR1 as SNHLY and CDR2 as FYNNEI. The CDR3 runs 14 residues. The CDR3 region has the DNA TGTGCCAGCAGTGAAAGCGCGAACAATCAGCCCCAGCATTTT. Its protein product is CASSESANNQPQHF.

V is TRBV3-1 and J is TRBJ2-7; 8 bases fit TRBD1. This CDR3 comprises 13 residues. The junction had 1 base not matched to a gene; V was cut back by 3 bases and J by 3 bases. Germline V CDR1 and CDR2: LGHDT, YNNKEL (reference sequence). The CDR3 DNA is TGTGCCAGCAGCCACGGGACAGGCTACGAGCAGTACTTC. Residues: CASSHGTGYEQYF.

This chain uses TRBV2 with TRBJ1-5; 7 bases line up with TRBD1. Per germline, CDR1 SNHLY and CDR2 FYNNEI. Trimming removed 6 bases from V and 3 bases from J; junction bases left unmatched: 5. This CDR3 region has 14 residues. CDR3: CASRGDSSNQPQHF. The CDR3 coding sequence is TGTGCCAGCAGGGGGGACAGCTCCAATCAGCCCCAGCATTTT.

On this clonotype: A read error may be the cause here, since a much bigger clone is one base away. The CDR3 loop reads CASGLLAGGRAYEQYF. As DNA, the CDR3 is TGTGCCAGCGGTTTACTGGCCGGGGGCCGAGCCTACGAGCAGTACTTC. The genes are TRBV28 and TRBJ2-7; the D call may be TRBD1 or TRBD2 (6 bases each). The germline V gene has CDR1 MDHEN and CDR2 SYDVKM. The CDR3 is 16 amino acids. The full variable domain, its missing parts supplied by reference TRBV28 and TRBJ2-7, is DVKVTQSSRYLVKRTGEKVFLECVQDMDHENMFWYRQDPGLGLRLIYFSYDVKMKEKGDIPEGYSVSREKKERFSLILESASTNQTSMYLCASGLLAGGRAYEQYFGPGTRLTVT.

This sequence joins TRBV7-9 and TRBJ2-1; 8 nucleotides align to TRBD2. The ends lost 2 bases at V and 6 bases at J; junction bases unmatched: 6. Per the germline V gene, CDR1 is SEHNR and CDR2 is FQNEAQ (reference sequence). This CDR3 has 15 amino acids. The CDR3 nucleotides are TGTGCCAGCAGCTTAACGAGACTAGCGTTCAATGAGCAGTTCTTC. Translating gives CASSLTRLAFNEQFF. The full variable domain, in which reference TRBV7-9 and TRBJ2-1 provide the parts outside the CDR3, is DTGVSQNPRHKITKRGQNVTFRCDPISEHNRLYWYRQTLGQGPEFLTYFQNEAQLEKSRLLSDRFSAERPKGSFSTLEIQRTEQGDSAMYLCASSLTRLAFNEQFFGPGTRLTVL.

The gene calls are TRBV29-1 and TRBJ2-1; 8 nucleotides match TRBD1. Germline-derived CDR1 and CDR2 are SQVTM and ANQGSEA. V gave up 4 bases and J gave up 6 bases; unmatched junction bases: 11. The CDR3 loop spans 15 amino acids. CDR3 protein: CSVVPPQGGRNEQFF. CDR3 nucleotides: TGCAGCGTTGTGCCCCCACAGGGGGGCCGCAATGAGCAGTTCTTC.

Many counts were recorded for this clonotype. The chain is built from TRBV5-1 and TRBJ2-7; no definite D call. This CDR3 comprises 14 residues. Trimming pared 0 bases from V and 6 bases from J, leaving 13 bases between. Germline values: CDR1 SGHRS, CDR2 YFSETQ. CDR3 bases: TGCGCCAGCAGCTTGGCCACCGCAGCGCCCGAGCAGTACTTC. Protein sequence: CASSLATAAPEQYF.

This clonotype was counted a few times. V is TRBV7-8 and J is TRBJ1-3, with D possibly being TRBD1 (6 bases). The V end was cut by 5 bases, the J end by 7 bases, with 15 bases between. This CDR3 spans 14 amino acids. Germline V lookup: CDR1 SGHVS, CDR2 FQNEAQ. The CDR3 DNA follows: TGTGCCAGCAGCGCTAAGGACAGCTATAACACCATATATTTT. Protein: CASSAKDSYNTIYF.